The 23 T cell receptor beta chains in this list originate from one sample, sequenced in a study of blood T cell repertoires in COVID-19. Data came from immunoSEQ multiplex PCR; TCRdb stores just in-frame clones and leaves some out. This table holds about 330,000 clones, roughly 85% found once. Sequences were obtained from peripheral blood. Receptors were obtained from a human donor in a cohort sampled during active COVID-19.

The gene calls are TRBV20-1 and TRBJ1-3; D is possibly TRBD1 (5 bases). Germline CDR1 and CDR2: DFQATT and SNEGSKA (reference sequence). The CDR3 extends over 11 amino acids. The germline V and J ends were trimmed by 6 bases and 10 bases, with 13 bases remaining between them. The CDR3 reads CSAHGGGTIYF. The CDR3 coding sequence is TGCAGTGCCCATGGGGGAGGGACCATATATTTT.

The chain is built from TRBV19 and TRBJ1-2; D perhaps matches TRBD1 (5 bases). The germline CDR1 and CDR2 sequences are LNHDA and SQIVND (reference sequence). Trimming stripped 0 bases from V and 5 bases from J, with 10 bases between. CDR3 length: 14 amino acids. CDR3 loop: CASSIDGGGYGYTF. Written as DNA, the CDR3 is TGTGCCAGTAGTATAGATGGCGGGGGTTATGGCTACACCTTC.

The rearrangement links TRBV7-7 to TRBJ2-7; TRBD1 matches at 7 bases. Germline values: CDR1 SSHAT, CDR2 FNYEAQ (reference sequence). The CDR3 totals 17 residues. V dropped 0 bases and J dropped 0; count of bases not matched to a gene: 8. Here the CDR3 DNA reads TGTGCCAGCAGCTTAGCGCCTACGACAGGGACCTCCTACGAGCAGTACTTC. The encoded protein is CASSLAPTTGTSYEQYF. Drawing the rest from reference TRBV7-7 and TRBJ2-7, the complete variable domain is GAGVSQSPRYKVTKRGQDVTLRCDPISSHATLYWYQQALGQGPEFLTYFNYEAQPDKSGLPSDRFSAERPEGSISTLTIQRTEQRDSAMYRCASSLAPTTGTSYEQYFGPGTRLTVT.

This sequence joins TRBV2 and TRBJ2-7; 9 nucleotides align to TRBD2. This CDR3 comprises 14 residues. Trimming took 6 bases from V and 5 from J; bases not matched to a gene: 8. From germline, CDR1 is SNHLY and CDR2 FYNNEI. CDR3 sequence reads: CASRTGTSTHEQYF. The CDR3 DNA reads TGTGCCAGCAGAACCGGGACTAGCACCCACGAGCAGTACTTC. Filled out from reference TRBV2 and TRBJ2-7, the complete variable domain reads EPEVTQTPSHQVTQMGQEVILRCVPISNHLYFYWYRQILGQKVEFLVSFYNNEISEKSEIFDDQFSVERPDGSNFTLKIRSTKLEDSAMYFCASRTGTSTHEQYFGPGTRLTVT.

The genes are TRBV9 and TRBJ2-1, with D possibly matching TRBD2 (5 bases). This CDR3 spans 14 amino acids. The V gene lost 2 bases and the J gene lost 6 bases, with 12 bases spanning the gap. The germline gives CDR1 SGDLS, CDR2 YYNGEE. CDR3 sequence (DNA): TGTGCCAGCAGCGTTATGGGAGAGGGCAATGAGCAGTTCTTC. Amino acid sequence: CASSVMGEGNEQFF.

Comments on this clone: This CDR3 is also generated by other DNA sequences in the sample. This rearrangement joins TRBV30 to TRBJ1-5, with 7 bases fitting TRBD1. The CDR3 contains 13 residues. After removal of 3 bases from V and 5 bases from J, the junction contained 4 bases not matched to a gene. Germline CDR1 GTSNPN, CDR2 SVGIG (reference sequence). This CDR3 reads CAWSRQGDQPQHF. The CDR3 DNA reads as TGTGCCTGGAGCCGCCAGGGGGATCAGCCCCAGCATTTT.

The V call is TRBV19, the J call TRBJ1-5; D might be TRBD1 (5 bases). V was pared by 3 bases and J by 1 base, with 7 bases between. In germline, CDR1 is LNHDA, CDR2 SQIVND (reference sequence). The CDR3 covers 14 residues. This chain's CDR3 is CASSMGQSNQPQHF. The CDR3 DNA reads TGTGCCAGTAGTATGGGGCAGAGCAATCAGCCCCAGCATTTT.

V is TRBV6-5 and J is TRBJ2-7, with 8 bases identical to TRBD1. V lost 6 bases, J lost 3 bases, and 7 bases stayed unmatched. CDR3 length equals 14 residues. Germline CDR1 MNHEY, CDR2 SVGAGI. DNA of the CDR3: TGTGCCAGCAGCGCCGGGACAGGCGGCTACGAGCAGTACTTC. Translated: CASSAGTGGYEQYF.

The chain combines TRBV3-1 (or the pseudogene TRBV3-2) with TRBJ2-5; D is unresolved. Trimming shortened V by 0 bases and J by 5 bases, and 13 bases separated the two germline ends. CDR3 length: 15 amino acids. Per germline, CDR1 LGHDT and CDR2 YNNKEL (reference sequence). CDR3 in DNA: TGTGCCAGCAGCCAAGATGTGGTCCGCCAGGAGACCCAGTACTTC. Translating gives CASSQDVVRQETQYF.

The V and J genes are TRBV15 and TRBJ2-4; D might be TRBD2 (6 bases). The CDR3 length is 17 residues. Per germline, CDR1 LNHNV and CDR2 YYDKDF (reference sequence). The V and J ends lost 0 bases and 6 bases respectively, with 18 bases between them. This CDR3 is CATSRDVNSGVGNIQYF. The CDR3 region has the DNA TGTGCCACCAGCAGAGATGTTAATTCGGGGGTCGGAAACATTCAGTACTTC.

This chain joins TRBV11-2 and TRBJ1-3, with TRBD1 matching 8 bases. Germline-derived CDR1 and CDR2 are SGHAT and FQNNGV. There are 18 residues in the CDR3. V shed 0 bases, J shed 0 bases, and the junction held 7 bases outside the gene matches. The CDR3 DNA sequence: TGTGCCAGCAGCTTAGATCTCTGGACAGGGCGCTCTGGAAACACCATATATTTT. The encoded protein is CASSLDLWTGRSGNTIYF.

The rearrangement uses TRBV10-3 and TRBJ2-1; a weak D match, TRBD1 (5 bases). The V end was cut by 3 bases, the J end by 2 bases, with 14 bases between. CDR3 length equals 16 residues. The germline V gene has CDR1 ENHRY and CDR2 SYGVKD. CDR3 residues: CAISEHKGLPYNEQFF. CDR3 in DNA: TGTGCCATCAGTGAACACAAGGGGCTTCCCTACAATGAGCAGTTCTTC.

The gene calls are TRBV10-1 and TRBJ2-1; D remains ambiguous. The CDR3 runs to 11 residues. CDR1 and CDR2 from the germline V gene are WNHNN and SYGVQD (reference sequence). Trimming shortened V by 3 bases and J by 9 bases, and 6 bases separated the two germline ends. This CDR3 is CASSDRAEQFF. The CDR3, as DNA: TGCGCCAGCAGTGACCGAGCTGAGCAGTTCTTC.

The gene calls are TRBV4-1 and TRBJ2-7; TRBD2 agrees at 7 bases. The CDR3 contains 15 residues. V shed 0 bases and J 3 bases; nucleotides not matched to a gene: 5. Germline CDR1 and CDR2: MGHRA and YSYEKL. CDR3 DNA: TGCGCCAGCAGCCAAGAGGGTGGGACTAACTACGAGCAGTACTTC. Translated: CASSQEGGTNYEQYF.

This sequence joins TRBV7-7 and TRBJ2-2, with a weak D call TRBD2 (5 bases). Trimming shortened V by 5 bases and J by 6 bases, and 16 bases separated the two germline ends. The CDR3 loop spans 15 amino acids. CDR1 is SSHAT, CDR2 FNYEAQ, per germline (reference sequence). The DNA for the CDR3 is TGTGCCAGCAGCCCCCCGGAGTTCGGGGCCGGGGAGCTGTTTTTT. It specifies CASSPPEFGAGELFF.

The chain uses TRBV30 and TRBJ1-1, with a weak D call TRBD1 (5 bases). The germline V gene has CDR1 GTSNPN and CDR2 SVGIG (reference sequence). This CDR3 contains 12 residues. The germline V and J ends were trimmed by 2 bases and 6 bases, with 10 bases remaining between them. CDR3: CAWSQGFAEAFF. The DNA of the CDR3 is TGTGCCTGGAGTCAGGGTTTCGCTGAAGCTTTCTTT. Looking up the rest from reference TRBV30 and TRBJ1-1 gives the full variable domain: SQTIHQWPATLVQPVGSPLSLECTVEGTSNPNLYWYRQAAGRGLQLLFYSVGIGQISSEVPQNLSASRPQDRQFILSSKKLLLSDSGFYLCAWSQGFAEAFFGQGTRLTVV.

The chain joins TRBV19 to TRBJ2-1; a weak D match, TRBD2 (6 bases). The CDR3 has 14 residues. Germline CDR1 and CDR2: LNHDA and SQIVND (reference sequence). V shed 7 bases and J shed 7 bases, with 17 bases lying between them. CDR3: CASKGAGTGNEQFF. The DNA of the CDR3 is TGTGCCAGTAAAGGTGCGGGGACCGGGAATGAGCAGTTCTTC. Supplemented by reference TRBV19 and TRBJ2-1, the full variable domain reads DGGITQSPKYLFRKEGQNVTLSCEQNLNHDAMYWYRQDPGQGLRLIYYSQIVNDFQKGDIAEGYSVSREKKESFPLTVTSAQKNPTAFYLCASKGAGTGNEQFFGPGTRLTVL.

The CDR3 DNA follows: TGTGCCACCAGCAGAGGACTACCGGGACAGGGGGCTCTACTACGAAGCACAGATACGCAGTATTTT. It encodes CATSRGLPGQGALLRSTDTQYF. The chain carries TRBV15 and TRBJ2-3, with 12 positions matching TRBD1. CDR1 LNHNV and CDR2 YYDKDF come from the germline V gene (reference sequence). V shed 1 base, J shed 0 bases, and the junction held 17 bases outside the gene matches. This CDR3 spans 22 amino acids.

The V call is TRBV6-5, the J call TRBJ2-7; TRBD1 is a possible D gene (5 bases). Germline V gene sequence: CDR1 MNHEY, CDR2 SVGAGI. The CDR3 has 13 amino acids. V shed 8 bases and J shed 4 bases, with 15 bases lying between them. The CDR3 DNA reads TGTGCCAGCTCCGTAGGGGCCCCTTACGAGCAGTACTTC. It specifies CASSVGAPYEQYF.

V usage is TRBV9 and J usage is TRBJ2-1, with TRBD1 matching over 7 bases. The trim removed 0 bases at V and 4 bases at J, leaving 4 bases unmatched. This CDR3 spans 15 amino acids. Germline V gene sequence: CDR1 SGDLS, CDR2 YYNGEE. CDR3 loop: CASSVAGTVYNEQFF. The CDR3 DNA follows: TGTGCCAGCAGCGTAGCGGGGACAGTTTACAATGAGCAGTTCTTC. The full variable domain, rest sourced from reference TRBV9 and TRBJ2-1, is DSGVTQTPKHLITATGQRVTLRCSPRSGDLSVYWYQQSLDQGLQFLIQYYNGEERAKGNILERFSAQQFPDLHSELNLSSLELGDSALYFCASSVAGTVYNEQFFGPGTRLTVL.

The chain carries TRBV4-1 and TRBJ2-1; 7 nucleotides align to TRBD1. The V gene end was trimmed by 1 base and the J gene end by 4 bases; junction bases not matched to a gene: 7. There are 16 residues in the CDR3. Germline CDR1 MGHRA, CDR2 YSYEKL. In DNA form, the CDR3 reads TGCGCCAGCAGCCAAGGGGGACAGAGACCTTACAATGAGCAGTTCTTC. Its protein is CASSQGGQRPYNEQFF.

This sequence joins TRBV10-2 and TRBJ2-7; 9 nucleotides line up with TRBD2. V lost 7 bases, J lost 0 bases, and 4 bases stayed unmatched. Germline V gene data show CDR1 as WSHSY and CDR2 as SAAADI. The CDR3 is 14 residues long. CDR3 nucleotide sequence: TGCGCCAGCACGGTAGCGGGGGCCTCCTACGAGCAGTACTTC. It yields the protein CASTVAGASYEQYF.

The rearrangement links TRBV7-9 to TRBJ1-1; D is ambiguous. CDR1 SEHNR and CDR2 FQNEAQ come from the germline V gene (reference sequence). Trimming cost V 7 bases and J 0 bases, with 6 bases left between them. The CDR3 runs 12 residues. This chain's CDR3 is CASTHMNTEAFF. As DNA, the CDR3 is TGTGCCAGCACCCACATGAACACTGAAGCTTTCTTT.